This TCR beta chain emerged from a study of post-analysis software for immune sequencing data. The overall study: Both relapsing-remitting and secondary progressive multiple sclerosis featured among the disease courses, as did progressive-relapsing multiple sclerosis.

As concerns this clonotype: Its antigen is as yet unknown.

cDNA libraries of TCR beta carried unique molecular identifiers. T cells, about 0.9 to 11 million of them, yielded roughly 550,000 cDNA molecules. TCRdb reprocessed the PCR reads via MiXCR and lists one record per CDR3 protein. The top ten hold 4.6% of the sample, which has 740,000 or so distinct CDR3 sequences, roughly half seen once. General observations from the study: The study found TRBV5-6, TRBV5-1 and TRBV20-1 among a handful of TRBV segments more frequent in patients than controls. Analysis by F measure revealed that same-batch samples clustered strongly together. There was significantly lower normalized Chao1 diversity in multiple sclerosis patients than in controls.

The CDR3 length is 15 residues. Trimming removed 2 bases at V and 5 bases at J, with 14 bases between. Germline assignment: CDR1 MNHNS and CDR2 SASEGT. The chain links TRBV6-1 to TRBJ2-3; TRBD2 might be the D (7 bases). The material sequenced was blood. The receptor was derived from a girl between 10 and 17 years old with multiple sclerosis. CDR3 sequence (DNA): TGTGCCAGCAGTGAAAGGGGGGGCCCCGGAGATACGCAGTATTTT. It codes for CASSERGGPGDTQYF.